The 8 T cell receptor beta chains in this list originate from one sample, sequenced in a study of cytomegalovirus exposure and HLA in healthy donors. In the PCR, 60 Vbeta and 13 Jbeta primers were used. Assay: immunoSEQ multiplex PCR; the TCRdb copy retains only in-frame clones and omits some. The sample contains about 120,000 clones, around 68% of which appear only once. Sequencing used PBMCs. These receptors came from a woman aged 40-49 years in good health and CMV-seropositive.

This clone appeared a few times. The CDR3 sequence is CASSPSPGAAGYGYTF. The CDR3 nucleotides read TGTGCCAGCTCACCATCTCCAGGGGCGGCAGGATATGGCTACACCTTC. The chain has TRBV18 and TRBJ1-2; D is possibly TRBD1 (6 bases). This CDR3 has 16 residues. The germline gives CDR1 KGHSH, CDR2 LQKENI. The V gene lost 2 bases and the J gene lost 5 bases, with 18 bases spanning the gap.

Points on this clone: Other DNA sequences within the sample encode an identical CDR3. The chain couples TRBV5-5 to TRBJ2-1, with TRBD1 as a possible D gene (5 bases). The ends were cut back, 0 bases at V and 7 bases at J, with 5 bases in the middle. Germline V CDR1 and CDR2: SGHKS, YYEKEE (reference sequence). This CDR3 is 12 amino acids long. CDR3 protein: CASSLAGNEQFF. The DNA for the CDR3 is TGTGCCAGCAGCTTGGCAGGGAATGAGCAGTTCTTC.

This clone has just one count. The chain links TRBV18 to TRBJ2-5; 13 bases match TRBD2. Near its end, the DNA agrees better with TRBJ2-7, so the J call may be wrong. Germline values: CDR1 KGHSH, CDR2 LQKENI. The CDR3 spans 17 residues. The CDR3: CASSPRTSGGFDYEQYF. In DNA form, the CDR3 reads TGTGCCAGCTCACCCCGGACTAGCGGGGGATTTGATTACGAGCAGTACTTC.

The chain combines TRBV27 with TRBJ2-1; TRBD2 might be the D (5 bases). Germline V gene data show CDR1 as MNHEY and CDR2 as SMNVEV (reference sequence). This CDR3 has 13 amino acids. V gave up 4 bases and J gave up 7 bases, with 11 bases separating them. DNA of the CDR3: TGTGCCAGCAGTTACCCGGGGTGGAATGAGCAGTTCTTC. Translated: CASSYPGWNEQFF.

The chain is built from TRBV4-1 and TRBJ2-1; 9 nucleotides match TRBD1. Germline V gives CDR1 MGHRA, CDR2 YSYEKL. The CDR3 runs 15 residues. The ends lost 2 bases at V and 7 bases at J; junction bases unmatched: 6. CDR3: CASSQPRDRVNEQFF. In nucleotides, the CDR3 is TGCGCCAGCAGCCAACCCCGGGACAGGGTAAATGAGCAGTTCTTC.

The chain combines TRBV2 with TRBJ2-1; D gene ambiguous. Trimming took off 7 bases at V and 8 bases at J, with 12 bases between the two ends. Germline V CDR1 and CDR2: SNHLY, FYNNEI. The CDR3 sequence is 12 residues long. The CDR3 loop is CASTATFHEQFF. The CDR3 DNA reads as TGTGCCAGCACGGCGACTTTCCATGAGCAGTTCTTC.

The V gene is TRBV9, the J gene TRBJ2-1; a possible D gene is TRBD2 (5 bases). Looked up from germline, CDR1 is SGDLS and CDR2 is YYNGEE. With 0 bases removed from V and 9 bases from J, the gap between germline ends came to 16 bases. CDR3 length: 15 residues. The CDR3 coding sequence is TGTGCCAGCAGCGTAGCTCGGGAAACCCGGGGTGAGCAGTTCTTC. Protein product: CASSVARETRGEQFF.

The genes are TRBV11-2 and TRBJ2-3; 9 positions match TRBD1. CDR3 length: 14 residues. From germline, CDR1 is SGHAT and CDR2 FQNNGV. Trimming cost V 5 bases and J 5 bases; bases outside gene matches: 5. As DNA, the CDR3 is TGTGCCAGCAGCCCGAGGACAGGGGAAGATACGCAGTATTTT. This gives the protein CASSPRTGEDTQYF.